The TCR beta chain described here comes from a study of vaccination and CD4 T cells after COVID-19. Looking at the study overall: Recovered patients in the cohort numbered six men and four women, two of them Hispanic.

Study-level findings and limits: Apart from involving relatively few convalescent patients, the work omitted early post-infection timepoints.

Cultured CD4+ T cell DNA underwent sequencing with the Oncomine TCR Beta short-read assay. TCRdb redid the calling of the PCR reads with MiXCR, one entry per CDR3 protein. The table lists almost 6,500 distinct CDR3 sequences, about 75% of them singletons. This clonotype has just a few counts. Its antigen is currently unknown. Sample treatment: approximately nine-day PBMC culture with coronavirus spike peptide pools or control peptides (ViraFEST assay). March to December 2020 was the span of positive PCR dates, which predated US Alpha, Beta and Delta variants. Having spent 10 days in culture, CD4+ T cells were then isolated by negative selection. Sequencing was carried out using CD4+ T cells from blood, cultured in vitro. The receptor was isolated from a human donor who had recovered from COVID-19.

The CDR3 DNA sequence: TGTGCCAGCAGTTACACACAGGGTCGTGGCTATGGCTACACCTTC. Its translation is CASSYTQGRGYGYTF. This rearrangement joins TRBV6-5 to TRBJ1-2, with a tentative D call TRBD1 (6 bases). V lost 2 bases, J lost 4 bases, and 14 bases lay in between. CDR3 size: 15 residues. In germline, CDR1 is MNHEY, CDR2 SVGAGI.